The present TCR beta chain was sequenced within a study of post-analysis software for immune sequencing data. Study-wide points: Roughly 5 TRBV segments occurring more often in patients than controls included TRBV5-6, TRBV5-1 and TRBV20-1.

Researchers reported that TCR beta cDNA libraries carried unique molecular identifiers. TCRdb reanalysed the PCR reads using MiXCR and keeps one entry per CDR3 protein. The table shows roughly 800,000 distinct CDR3 sequences, with 25% to 30% occurring only once. This clonotype appeared a few times. Its antigen is still unknown. V was trimmed by 4 bases and J by 9 bases, leaving 9 bases between them. The CDR3 loop spans 11 amino acids. The germline V gene has CDR1 SQVTM and CDR2 ANQGSEA. Input material: blood. The chain couples TRBV29-1 to TRBJ2-2; D unclear. The receptor was isolated from a girl aged 10 to 17 with multiple sclerosis. The CDR3 DNA is TGCAGCGTTGTAAGGACCAGGGAGCTGTTTTTT. Amino acid sequence: CSVVRTRELFF.